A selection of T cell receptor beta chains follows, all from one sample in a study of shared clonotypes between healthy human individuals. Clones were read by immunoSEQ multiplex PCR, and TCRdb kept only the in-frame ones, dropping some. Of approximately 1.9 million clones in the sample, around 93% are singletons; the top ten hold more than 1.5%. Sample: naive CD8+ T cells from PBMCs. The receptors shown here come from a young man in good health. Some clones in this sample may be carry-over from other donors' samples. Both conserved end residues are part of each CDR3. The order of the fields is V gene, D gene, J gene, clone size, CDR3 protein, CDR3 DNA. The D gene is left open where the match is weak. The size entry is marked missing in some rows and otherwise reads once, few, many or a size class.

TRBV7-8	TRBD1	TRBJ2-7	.	CASSGRGQGVTYEQYF	TGTGCCAGCAGCGGTAGAGGACAGGGTGTTACCTACGAGCAGTACTTC
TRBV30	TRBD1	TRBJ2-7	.	CAWSPTGTGRSEQYF	TGTGCCTGGAGCCCGACCGGGACAGGGCGAAGCGAGCAGTACTTC
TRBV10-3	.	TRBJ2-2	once	CAISDLTGANTGELFF	TGTGCCATCAGTGATCTAACGGGGGCGAACACCGGGGAGCTGTTTTTT
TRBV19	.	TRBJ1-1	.	CASLRASGTEAFF	TGTGCCAGCCTGAGGGCGAGCGGCACTGAAGCTTTCTTT
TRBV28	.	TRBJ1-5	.	CASSLTGNQPQHF	TGTGCCAGCAGTTTAACGGGCAATCAGCCCCAGCATTTT
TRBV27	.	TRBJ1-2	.	CASYGRTLHYYGYTF	TGTGCCAGTTATGGACGGACCCTGCACTACTATGGCTACACCTTC
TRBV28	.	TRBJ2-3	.	CASSLTRARLKRGTDTQYF	TGTGCCAGCAGTCTCACCCGGGCCAGGTTAAAACGCGGCACAGATACGCAGTATTTT
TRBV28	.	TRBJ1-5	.	CASADHSNQPQHF	TGTGCCAGCGCTGACCATAGCAATCAGCCCCAGCATTTT
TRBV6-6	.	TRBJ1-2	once	CASSYVSVPNYGYTF	TGTGCCAGCAGTTACGTTTCAGTTCCTAACTATGGCTACACCTTC
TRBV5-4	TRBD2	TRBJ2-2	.	CASSLAWTSGTGELFF	TGTGCCAGCAGCTTGGCATGGACTAGCGGGACCGGGGAGCTGTTTTTT
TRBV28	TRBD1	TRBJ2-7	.	CASSLQTGHFSYEQYF	TGTGCCAGCAGTTTACAGACAGGGCACTTTTCCTACGAGCAGTACTTC
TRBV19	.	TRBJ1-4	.	CASRGQPEKLFF	TGTGCCAGTAGAGGACAGCCGGAAAAACTGTTTTTT
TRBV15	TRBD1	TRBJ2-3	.	CATSREAGGTDTQYF	TGTGCCACCAGCAGAGAGGCAGGGGGAACAGATACGCAGTATTTT
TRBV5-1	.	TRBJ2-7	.	CASSLFTDKYF	TGCGCCAGCAGCTTGTTCACCGACAAGTACTTC
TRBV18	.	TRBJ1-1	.	CASSPTTIRELGPEAFF	TGTGCCAGCTCTCCAACTACGATACGAGAACTGGGACCTGAAGCTTTCTTT
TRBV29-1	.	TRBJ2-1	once	CSAASSHEQFF	TGCAGCGCCGCTAGTTCTCATGAGCAGTTCTTC
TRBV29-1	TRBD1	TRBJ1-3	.	CSAVGQGSSGNTIYF	TGCAGCGCCGTTGGACAGGGAAGCTCTGGAAACACCATATATTTT
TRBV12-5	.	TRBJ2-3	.	CASGPSTYTQYF	TGTGCTAGTGGTCCTTCTACATATACGCAGTATTTT
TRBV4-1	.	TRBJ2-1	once	CASSQPYRDGRADEQFF	TGCGCCAGCAGCCAACCATACCGGGACGGACGAGCGGATGAGCAGTTCTTC
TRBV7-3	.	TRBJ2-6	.	CASSLIAAGNSGANVLTF	TGTGCCAGCAGCTTAATTGCTGCGGGAAACTCTGGGGCCAACGTCCTGACTTTC
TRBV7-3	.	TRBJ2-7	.	CASSSPSGELLREQYF	TGTGCCAGCAGCTCCCCCTCGGGGGAGTTATTGAGGGAGCAGTACTTC
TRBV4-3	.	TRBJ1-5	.	CASSQDRGGPRNQPQHF	TGCGCCAGCAGCCAAGATCGGGGAGGGCCCCGCAATCAGCCCCAGCATTTT
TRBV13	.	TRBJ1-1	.	CASSLGEGTEAFF	TGTGCCAGCAGCTTGGGGGAAGGCACTGAAGCTTTCTTT
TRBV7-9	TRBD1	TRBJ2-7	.	CASTTGGLYEQYF	TGTGCCAGCACGACAGGGGGCCTTTACGAGCAGTACTTC
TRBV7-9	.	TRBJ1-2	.	CASSLLQGVDYGYTF	TGTGCCAGCAGCTTATTACAGGGCGTAGACTATGGCTACACCTTC
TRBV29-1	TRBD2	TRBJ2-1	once	CSVVGLGSYNEQFF	TGCAGCGTTGTCGGACTAGGTTCGTACAATGAGCAGTTCTTC
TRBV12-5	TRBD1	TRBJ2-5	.	CASGLGTGQETQYF	TGTGCTAGTGGTTTGGGGACAGGGCAAGAGACCCAGTACTTC
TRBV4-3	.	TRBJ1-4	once	CASSQDPQEDNEKLFF	TGCGCCAGCAGCCAAGATCCCCAGGAAGATAATGAAAAACTGTTTTTT
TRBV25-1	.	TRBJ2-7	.	CASSPPSVAGSYEQYF	TGTGCCAGCAGTCCCCCCTCTGTCGCGGGCTCCTACGAGCAGTACTTC
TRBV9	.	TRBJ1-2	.	CASNAGRFPGYTF	TGTGCCAGCAACGCAGGACGGTTCCCTGGCTACACCTTC
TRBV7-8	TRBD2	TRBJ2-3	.	CASSLHGGLAGESTDTQYF	TGTGCCAGCAGCTTGCACGGGGGTCTAGCGGGAGAGAGCACAGATACGCAGTATTTT
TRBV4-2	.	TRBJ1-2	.	CASSQEVLFSEPAYGYTF	TGTGCCAGCAGCCAAGAGGTGTTGTTTTCGGAACCAGCCTATGGCTACACCTTC
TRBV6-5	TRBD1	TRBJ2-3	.	CASSYSLFGTADTQYF	TGTGCCAGCAGTTACTCGCTCTTCGGGACAGCAGATACGCAGTATTTT
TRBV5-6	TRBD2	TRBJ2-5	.	CASSSLAGGPLETQYF	TGTGCCAGCAGCTCACTAGCGGGAGGGCCTTTGGAGACCCAGTACTTC
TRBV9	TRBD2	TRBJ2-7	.	CASSIGLAATNYEQYF	TGTGCCAGCAGCATCGGACTAGCGGCTACCAACTACGAGCAGTACTTC
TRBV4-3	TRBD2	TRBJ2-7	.	CASSQDRGGSYEQYF	TGCGCCAGCAGCCAAGACCGGGGGGGGTCCTACGAGCAGTACTTC
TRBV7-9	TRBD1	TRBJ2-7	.	CASSSVGTALYEQYF	TGTGCCAGCAGCTCCGTCGGGACAGCTTTATACGAGCAGTACTTC
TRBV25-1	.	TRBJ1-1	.	CASSERRGYTEAFF	TGTGCCAGCAGTGAACGACGGGGGTACACTGAAGCTTTCTTT
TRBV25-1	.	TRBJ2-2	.	CASSTPTGELFF	TGTGCCAGCAGTACCCCCACCGGGGAGCTGTTTTTT
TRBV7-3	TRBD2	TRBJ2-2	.	CASSYGTSGTGGELFF	TGTGCCAGCAGCTACGGGACTAGCGGGACGGGAGGGGAGCTGTTTTTT
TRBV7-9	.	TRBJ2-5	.	CASSSRDLQETQYF	TGTGCCAGCTCCTCCCGGGACCTACAAGAGACCCAGTACTTC
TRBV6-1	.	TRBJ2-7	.	CASSDRDSYHEQYF	TGTGCCAGCAGTGACCGGGACTCGTACCACGAGCAGTACTTC